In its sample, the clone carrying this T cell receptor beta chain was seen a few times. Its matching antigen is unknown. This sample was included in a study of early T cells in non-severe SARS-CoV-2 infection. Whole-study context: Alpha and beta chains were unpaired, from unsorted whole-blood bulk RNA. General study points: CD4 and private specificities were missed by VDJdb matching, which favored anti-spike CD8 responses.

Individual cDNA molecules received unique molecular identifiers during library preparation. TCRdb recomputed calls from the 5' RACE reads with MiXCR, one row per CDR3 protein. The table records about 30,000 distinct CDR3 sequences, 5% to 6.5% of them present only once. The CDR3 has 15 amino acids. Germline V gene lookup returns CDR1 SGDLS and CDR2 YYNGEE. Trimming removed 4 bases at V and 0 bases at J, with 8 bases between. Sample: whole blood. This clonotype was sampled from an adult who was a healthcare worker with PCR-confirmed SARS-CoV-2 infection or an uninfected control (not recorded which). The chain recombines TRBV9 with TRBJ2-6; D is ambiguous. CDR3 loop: CASSTWYSGANVLTF. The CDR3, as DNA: TGTGCCAGCAGCACTTGGTACTCTGGGGCCAACGTCCTGACTTTC.